The present T cell receptor beta chain was sequenced within a study of T cell responses to AZD1222 COVID-19 vaccine. Study findings and constraints: Most donors were white British and more were female, and clonal diversity was possibly underestimated. The breadth and depth of Spike-specific TCRs increased once two AZD1222 doses had been given.

The sample holds one count of this clone. Its target is not known. There are 17 residues in the CDR3. V lost 2 bases to trimming and J lost 2 bases; unmatched junction nucleotides: 10. The germline gives CDR1 SGHRS, CDR2 YFSETQ. TCRdb's table, derived via immunoSEQ multiplex PCR, lists solely in-frame clones and lacks some. The sample lists some 50,000 clones, 65% to 85% occurring once. The V call is TRBV5-1, the J call TRBJ2-1; 7 positions agree with TRBD1. The TCR was taken from an adult in good health. Sequences were derived from peripheral blood, sampled on day 0 of AZD1222 vaccination. The CDR3 reads CASSLGKQGSAYNEQFF. Written as DNA, the CDR3 is TGCGCCAGCAGCTTAGGGAAACAGGGGAGCGCCTACAATGAGCAGTTCTTC.